The 27 T cell receptor beta chains presented below share a single source sample, sequenced in a study of T cell repertoires in cytomegalovirus infection. TCRdb called the reads again in MiXCR, with one record for every CDR3 protein. The sample records around 540,000 distinct CDR3 sequences, about 33% being singletons. Their antigen targets remain unknown. Sequenced here: cultured PBMCs, sampled from culture after CMV antigen stimulation. Receptors were obtained from a human donor in good health (CMV status not recorded). Some clones in this sample may be carry-over from other donors' samples.

The genes are TRBV12-5 and TRBJ2-1; D remains unclear. Germline V lookup: CDR1 LGHNT, CDR2 FRNRAP. V lost 5 bases and J 4 bases, leaving 9 bases between the germline ends. The CDR3 runs 13 residues. CDR3: CASGPTNYNEQFF. The CDR3 region has the DNA TGTGCTAGTGGTCCAACGAATTACAATGAGCAGTTCTTC.

J is TRBJ2-3 and V is TRBV7-9, with 13 bases identical to TRBD2. This CDR3 region has 18 residues. Losses at the gene ends were 5 bases for V and 2 bases for J; bases not matched to a gene: 10. Germline V CDR1 and CDR2: SEHNR, FQNEAQ (reference sequence). CDR3 nucleotides: TGTGCCAGCAGCCTCCGACTAGCGGGAGGCTCCCCCACAGATACGCAGTATTTT. As protein: CASSLRLAGGSPTDTQYF. The complete variable domain, with remaining parts taken from reference TRBV7-9 and TRBJ2-3, reads DTGVSQNPRHKITKRGQNVTFRCDPISEHNRLYWYRQTLGQGPEFLTYFQNEAQLEKSRLLSDRFSAERPKGSFSTLEIQRTEQGDSAMYLCASSLRLAGGSPTDTQYFGPGTRLTVL.

The chain carries TRBV7-9 and TRBJ1-4; D is possibly TRBD1 (6 bases). V was shortened by 5 bases and J by 7 bases, with 11 bases between the two germline ends. The CDR3 contains 13 residues. Per germline, CDR1 SEHNR and CDR2 FQNEAQ (reference sequence). The CDR3 is CASSRGTLEKLFF. In DNA form, the CDR3 reads TGTGCCAGCAGCCGAGGGACACTTGAAAAACTGTTTTTT. Complete variable domain (other parts from reference TRBV7-9 and TRBJ1-4): DTGVSQNPRHKITKRGQNVTFRCDPISEHNRLYWYRQTLGQGPEFLTYFQNEAQLEKSRLLSDRFSAERPKGSFSTLEIQRTEQGDSAMYLCASSRGTLEKLFFGSGTQLSVL.

This chain links TRBV6-2 or TRBV6-3 with TRBJ1-1; 8 bases line up with TRBD1. CDR1 and CDR2 from the germline V gene are MNHEY and SVGEGT. CDR3 size: 12 residues. V gave up 4 bases and J gave up 11 bases; unmatched junction bases: 6. The CDR3 bases are TGTGCCAGCAGTTCCGTACAGGGGGGGGCTTTCTTT. Its protein is CASSSVQGGAFF.

The V gene is TRBV7-2, the J gene TRBJ2-1; D not certain. The ends were cut back, 1 base at V and 5 bases at J, with 6 bases in the middle. The CDR3 has 13 residues. Per germline, CDR1 SGHTA and CDR2 FQGNSA. The CDR3 DNA reads as TGTGCCAGCAGCTTAGAACGAAACAATGAGCAGTTCTTC. Encoded protein: CASSLERNNEQFF. Filled out from reference TRBV7-2 and TRBJ2-1, the complete variable domain reads GAGVSQSPSNKVTEKGKDVELRCDPISGHTALYWYRQSLGQGLEFLIYFQGNSAPDKSGLPSDRFSAERTGGSVSTLTIQRTQQEDSAVYLCASSLERNNEQFFGPGTRLTVL.

This sequence joins TRBV3-1 and TRBJ2-5; D is tentatively TRBD1 or TRBD2 (6 bases each). Trimming pared 4 bases from V and 7 bases from J, leaving 13 bases between. CDR1 is LGHDT, CDR2 YNNKEL, per germline (reference sequence). The CDR3 totals 13 residues. CDR3 sequence (DNA): TGTGCCAGCAGCCTAGCGGAAGGGGGGACCCAGTACTTC. It encodes CASSLAEGGTQYF.

V and J are TRBV6-2 or TRBV6-3 and TRBJ2-3; D may be TRBD1 or TRBD2 (5 bases each). Trimming removed 8 bases at V and 4 bases at J, with 10 bases between. Germline values: CDR1 MNHEY, CDR2 SVGEGT. This CDR3 has 12 amino acids. Here the CDR3 DNA reads TGTGCCAGCTCCAGGGACGCAGATACGCAGTATTTT. Protein: CASSRDADTQYF.

This clonotype appeared a few times. This sequence joins TRBV4-1 and TRBJ2-3, with a possible D match to TRBD2 (5 bases). Germline lookup yields CDR1 MGHRA and CDR2 YSYEKL. CDR3 length: 15 amino acids. V dropped 1 base and J dropped 5 bases, with 13 bases sitting between them. CDR3 region: CASSQAALSVDTQYF. CDR3 coding DNA: TGCGCCAGCAGCCAAGCCGCGCTTAGCGTAGATACGCAGTATTTT.

The chain couples TRBV15 to TRBJ2-7; D is ambiguous. Trimming took off 2 bases at V and 4 bases at J, with 12 bases between the two ends. The CDR3 is 14 amino acids. Germline V gene sequence: CDR1 LNHNV, CDR2 YYDKDF (reference sequence). CDR3 DNA sequence: TGTGCCACCAGCAGACCTGGGGTTGGTTACGAGCAGTACGTC. The encoded protein is CATSRPGVGYEQYV.

The gene calls are TRBV11-1 and TRBJ2-4; D gene ambiguous. The V and J ends lost 1 base and 6 bases respectively, with 16 bases between them. Germline V gene lookup returns CDR1 SGHAT and CDR2 FQDESV (reference sequence). CDR3 length equals 16 residues. DNA of the CDR3: TGTGCCAGCAGCTTAGACTACCCCAACCTTCCAAACATTCAGTACTTC. It specifies CASSLDYPNLPNIQYF.

This clonotype showed up just a few times. CDR3 amino acids: CASSLRGGRYGYTF. The CDR3 nucleotides read TGTGCCAGCAGTTTACGGGGCGGACGATATGGCTACACCTTC. The chain combines TRBV27 with TRBJ1-2; a weak D match, TRBD1 (5 bases). CDR1 MNHEY and CDR2 SMNVEV come from the germline V gene (reference sequence). V lost 2 bases and J lost 5, with 12 bases in between. The CDR3 has 14 residues.

This clonotype was detected only a few times. V usage is TRBV7-9 and J usage is TRBJ2-1, with D unclear. V was pared by 3 bases and J by 2 bases, with 11 bases between. The CDR3 covers 15 residues. CDR1 and CDR2 from the germline V gene are SEHNR and FQNEAQ (reference sequence). The chain's CDR3 is CASSFPTIPYNEQFF. For the CDR3, the DNA is TGTGCCAGCAGCTTTCCGACGATTCCCTACAATGAGCAGTTCTTC.

The chain combines TRBV4-1 with TRBJ2-7, with 9 bases fitting TRBD2. The V gene's germline CDR1 is MGHRA and CDR2 YSYEKL. The CDR3 covers 15 residues. Trimming at V came to 6 bases and at J to 3 bases, leaving 9 bases not matched to a gene. The CDR3 DNA reads as TGCGCCAGCAGTCTTCCCGGACTAGCGATCTACGAGCAGTACTTC. This codes for CASSLPGLAIYEQYF.

The table lists this clonotype with many counts. The chain uses TRBV7-8 and TRBJ2-3; 13 bases are shared with TRBD2. The germline V gene has CDR1 SGHVS and CDR2 FQNEAQ. This CDR3 has 16 residues. With 5 bases clipped from V and 7 bases from J, the junction kept 9 bases outside the gene matches. CDR3 sequence: CASSPTSGRAGNTQYF. The CDR3 DNA reads TGTGCCAGCAGCCCCACTAGCGGGAGGGCAGGAAATACGCAGTATTTT.

The gene calls are TRBV29-1 and TRBJ1-2; D ambiguous. This CDR3 comprises 12 residues. Germline CDR1 SQVTM, CDR2 ANQGSEA. The germline V and J ends were trimmed by 2 bases and 6 bases, with 10 bases remaining between them. For the CDR3, the DNA is TGCAGCGTTGAAAGGGCCCAAGATGGCTACACCTTC. Its translation: CSVERAQDGYTF.

This clonotype has ten or more counts. The chain has TRBV11-3 and TRBJ1-6; 7 nucleotides line up with TRBD1. This CDR3 region has 19 residues. V shed 0 bases, J shed 3 bases, and the junction held 11 bases outside the gene matches. Germline V lookup: CDR1 SGHNT, CDR2 YENEEA. CDR3 sequence (DNA): TGTGCCAGCAGCTTAGATCAAGGGGGCTCCTCGAGCTATAATTCACCCCTCCACTTT. Translated: CASSLDQGGSSSYNSPLHF.

This clonotype turned up a few times. This chain links TRBV6-5 with TRBJ2-1; maybe TRBD2 (5 bases). From germline, CDR1 is MNHEY and CDR2 SVGAGI. The ends were cut back, 7 bases at V and 8 bases at J, with 15 bases in the middle. The CDR3 length is 13 residues. CDR3 protein: CASTPPLRDEQFF. The CDR3, as DNA: TGTGCCAGCACCCCTCCCTTGCGGGATGAGCAGTTCTTC.

This chain links TRBV5-1 with TRBJ2-2; 9 nucleotides align to TRBD1. The CDR3 runs to 16 residues. The V gene end was trimmed by 1 base and the J gene end by 11 bases; junction bases not matched to a gene: 12. CDR1 SGHRS and CDR2 YFSETQ come from the germline V gene. CDR3 protein: CASSLSGQGTQVELFF. CDR3 nucleotides: TGCGCCAGCAGCTTGTCAGGACAGGGGACACAGGTTGAGCTGTTTTTT.

The chain uses TRBV12-3 or TRBV12-4 and TRBJ2-7; D not certain. V shed 11 bases and J shed 7 bases, with 12 bases lying between them. The CDR3 has 10 amino acids. CDR3 in amino acids: CALCREEQYV. The CDR3 bases are TGTGCCTTGTGTAGGGAAGAGCAGTACGTC.

This chain uses TRBV7-6 with TRBJ2-5; D may be TRBD2 (6 bases). This CDR3 spans 15 amino acids. Trimming shortened V by 3 bases and J by 4 bases, and 15 bases separated the two germline ends. Germline V gene data show CDR1 as SGHVS and CDR2 as FNYEAQ. The CDR3 here is CASSFGGAGRETQYF. CDR3 bases: TGTGCCAGCAGCTTTGGGGGAGCGGGCCGAGAGACCCAGTACTTC.

A few counts support this clonotype. V usage is TRBV4-3 and J usage is TRBJ1-2; the D gene is possibly TRBD1 (5 bases). The length of the CDR3 is 17 residues. Germline V CDR1 and CDR2: LGHNA, YSLEER. Between the trimmed V and J ends, which lost 4 bases and 2 bases, there was a span of 20 bases. The CDR3 DNA reads as TGCGCCAGCAGCCTGATGATGGGGAGCGGGGACAACTATGGCTACACCTTC. Translated: CASSLMMGSGDNYGYTF.

J is TRBJ2-6 and V is TRBV2, with D unresolved. The V end was cut by 5 bases, the J end by 2 bases, with 10 bases between. Germline V CDR1 and CDR2: SNHLY, FYNNEI. CDR3 length: 15 amino acids. The CDR3 is CASSKDRPGANVLTF. The DNA for the CDR3 is TGTGCCAGCAGTAAGGACCGACCTGGGGCCAACGTCCTGACTTTC.

J is TRBJ2-3 and V is TRBV20-1; either TRBD1 or TRBD2 may fit D (6 bases each). In germline, CDR1 is DFQATT, CDR2 SNEGSKA (reference sequence). The V end was cut by 6 bases, the J end by 2 bases, with 15 bases between. This CDR3 region has 14 residues. CDR3 DNA sequence: TGCAGTGCGCCTGGCGGGACACCCACAGATACGCAGTATTTT. Amino acid sequence: CSAPGGTPTDTQYF.

This clonotype was observed a handful of times. The chain links TRBV11-2 to TRBJ2-1, with D uncertain. V lost 2 bases to trimming and J lost 6 bases, with 14 bases between them. CDR1 is SGHAT, CDR2 FQNNGV, per germline. This CDR3 has 15 residues. Written as DNA, the CDR3 is TGTGCCAGCAGCTTAACGTCCCGGGTAGTCAATGAGCAGTTCTTC. It encodes CASSLTSRVVNEQFF.

The V and J genes are TRBV7-9 and TRBJ2-7; perhaps TRBD2 as D (5 bases). With 4 bases removed from V and 4 bases from J, the gap between germline ends came to 11 bases. CDR1 is SEHNR, CDR2 FQNEAQ, per germline (reference sequence). This CDR3 is 13 amino acids long. In DNA form, the CDR3 reads TGTGCCAGCAGCTCCTCGGCGGGTTACGAGCAGTACGTC. It encodes CASSSSAGYEQYV.

The CDR3 DNA is TGTGCCAGCAGTTACCCCAGGGAGAGGGATGAAAAACTGTTTTTT. It codes for CASSYPRERDEKLFF. The gene calls are TRBV6-6 and TRBJ1-4; D perhaps matches TRBD1 (5 bases). Germline values: CDR1 MNHNY, CDR2 SVGAGI (reference sequence). The CDR3 is 15 amino acids. V dropped 2 bases and J dropped 6 bases, with 13 bases sitting between them.

V usage is TRBV5-4 and J usage is TRBJ1-1; D is unclear. This CDR3 has 14 residues. The germline V gene encodes CDR1 SGHNT and CDR2 YYREEE (reference sequence). Trimming shortened V by 4 bases and J by 1 base, and 11 bases separated the two germline ends. CDR3 sequence (DNA): TGTGCCAGCAGCCCTATCTCTCCGAACACTGAAGCTTTCTTT. Its protein product is CASSPISPNTEAFF.